This T cell receptor beta chain was captured by sequencing in a study of T cell changes during pregnancy in multiple sclerosis. The protocol was immunoSEQ multiplex PCR, while the TCRdb copy is restricted to in-frame clones and leaves out a portion. The sample records under 70,000 clones, roughly 91% being singletons. The CDR3 runs 14 residues. CDR1 is SGHVS, CDR2 FNYEAQ, per germline. The V end lost 5 bases, the J end lost 4 bases, and 12 bases lay between the germline ends. The TCR sequence derives from a female donor with multiple sclerosis, enrolled in a pregnancy study. The chain joins TRBV7-6 to TRBJ1-5; D remains unclear. The specimen comprised CD4+ T cells from peripheral blood mononuclear cells, sampled after pregnancy. The CDR3 region has the DNA TGTGCCAGCAGCGCGGGTGCCGGGAATCAGCCCCAGCATTTT. Encoded protein: CASSAGAGNQPQHF.